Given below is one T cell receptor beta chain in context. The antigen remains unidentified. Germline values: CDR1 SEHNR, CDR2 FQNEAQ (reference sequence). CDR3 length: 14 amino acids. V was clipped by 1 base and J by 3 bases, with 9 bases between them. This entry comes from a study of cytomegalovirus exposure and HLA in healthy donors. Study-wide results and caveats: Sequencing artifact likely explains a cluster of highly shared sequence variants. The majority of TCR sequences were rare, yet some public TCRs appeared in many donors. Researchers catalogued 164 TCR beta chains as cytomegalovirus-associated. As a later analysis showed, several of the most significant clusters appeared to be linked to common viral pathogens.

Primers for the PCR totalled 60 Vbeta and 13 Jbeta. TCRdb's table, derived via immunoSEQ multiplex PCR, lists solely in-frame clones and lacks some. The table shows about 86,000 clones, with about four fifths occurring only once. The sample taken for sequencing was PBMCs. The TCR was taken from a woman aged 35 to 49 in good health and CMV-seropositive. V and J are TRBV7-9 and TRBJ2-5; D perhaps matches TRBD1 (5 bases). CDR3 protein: CASSLVQGEETQYF. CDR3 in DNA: TGTGCCAGCAGCTTAGTTCAGGGTGAAGAGACCCAGTACTTC.